This T cell receptor beta chain emerged from a study of OX40 agonist ivuxolimab in advanced cancers. This clone has a handful of counts. The CDR3 loop spans 14 amino acids. The germline V gene encodes CDR1 SEHNR and CDR2 FQNEAQ (reference sequence). Trimming pared 5 bases from V and 4 bases from J, leaving 15 bases between. Only in-frame clones appear in the TCRdb table, and some are missing; sequencing was by immunoSEQ multiplex PCR. The sample carries approximately 99,000 clones, 85% to 95% recorded once. This specimen consisted of CD4+ or CD8+ T cells sorted from blood, obtained in a trial of the OX40 agonist ivuxolimab. The receptor was isolated from an adult with an advanced solid tumor such as melanoma, head and neck, liver or kidney cancer. V is TRBV7-9 and J is TRBJ2-7; D possibly corresponds to TRBD1 (5 bases). The CDR3 is CASSRSAGPYEQYF. CDR3 nucleotides: TGTGCCAGCAGCCGGAGCGCAGGGCCTTACGAGCAGTACTTC.